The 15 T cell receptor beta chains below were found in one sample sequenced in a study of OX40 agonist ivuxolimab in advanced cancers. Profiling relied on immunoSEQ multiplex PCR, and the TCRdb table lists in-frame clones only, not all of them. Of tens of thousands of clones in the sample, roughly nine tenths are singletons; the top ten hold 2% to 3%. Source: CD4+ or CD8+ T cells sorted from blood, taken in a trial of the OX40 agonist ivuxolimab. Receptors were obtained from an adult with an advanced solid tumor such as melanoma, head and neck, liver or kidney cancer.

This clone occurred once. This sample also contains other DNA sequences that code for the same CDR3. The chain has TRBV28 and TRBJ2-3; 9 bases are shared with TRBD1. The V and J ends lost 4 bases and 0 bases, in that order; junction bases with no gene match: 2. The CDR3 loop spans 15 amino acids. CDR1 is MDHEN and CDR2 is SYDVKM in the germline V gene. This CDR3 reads CASSSGQGSTDTQYF. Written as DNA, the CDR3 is TGTGCCAGCAGTTCGGGACAGGGCAGCACAGATACGCAGTATTTT.

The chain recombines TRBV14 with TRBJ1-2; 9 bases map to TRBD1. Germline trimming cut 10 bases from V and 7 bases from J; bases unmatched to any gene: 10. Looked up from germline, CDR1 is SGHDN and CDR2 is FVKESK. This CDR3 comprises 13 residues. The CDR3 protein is CATNPGQGSGYTF. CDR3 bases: TGTGCCACTAACCCGGGACAGGGATCTGGCTACACCTTC.

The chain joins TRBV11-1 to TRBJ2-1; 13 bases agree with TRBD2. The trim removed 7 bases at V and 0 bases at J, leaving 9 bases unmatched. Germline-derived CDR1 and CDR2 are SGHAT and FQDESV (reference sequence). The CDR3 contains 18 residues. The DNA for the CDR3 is TGTGCCAGCACTCGTGGACTAGCGGGGGTCAGCTCCTACAATGAGCAGTTCTTC. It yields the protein CASTRGLAGVSSYNEQFF.

DNA of the CDR3: TGTGCCAGCAGCCGAGGACAGGGGGGGACCCAGTACTTC. It encodes CASSRGQGGTQYF. The chain combines TRBV28 with TRBJ2-5, with 10 nucleotides matching TRBD1. After removal of 6 bases from V and 7 bases from J, the junction contained 5 bases not matched to a gene. CDR3 length: 13 amino acids. From germline, CDR1 is MDHEN and CDR2 SYDVKM.

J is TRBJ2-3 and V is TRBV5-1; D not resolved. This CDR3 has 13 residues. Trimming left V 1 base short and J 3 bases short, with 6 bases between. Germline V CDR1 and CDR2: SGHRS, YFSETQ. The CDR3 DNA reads TGCGCCAGCAGCTTGTTTGAAACAGATACGCAGTATTTT. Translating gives CASSLFETDTQYF.

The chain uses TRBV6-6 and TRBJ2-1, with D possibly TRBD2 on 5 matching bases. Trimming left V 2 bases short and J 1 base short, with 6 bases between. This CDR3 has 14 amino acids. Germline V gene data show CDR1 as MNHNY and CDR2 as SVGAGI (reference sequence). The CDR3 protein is CASSYGRSYNEQFF. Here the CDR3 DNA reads TGTGCCAGCAGTTACGGGAGATCCTACAATGAGCAGTTCTTC.

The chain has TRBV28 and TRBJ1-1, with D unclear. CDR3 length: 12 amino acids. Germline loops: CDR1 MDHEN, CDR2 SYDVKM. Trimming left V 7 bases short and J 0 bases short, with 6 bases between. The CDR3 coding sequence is TGTGCCAGCACCGACTTGAACACTGAAGCTTTCTTT. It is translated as CASTDLNTEAFF.

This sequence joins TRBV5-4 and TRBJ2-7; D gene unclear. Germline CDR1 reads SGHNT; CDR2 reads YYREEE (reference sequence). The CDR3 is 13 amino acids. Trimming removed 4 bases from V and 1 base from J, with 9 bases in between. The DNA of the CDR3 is TGTGCCAGCAGCGTCACAGCTTCCTACGAGCAGTACTTC. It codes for CASSVTASYEQYF.

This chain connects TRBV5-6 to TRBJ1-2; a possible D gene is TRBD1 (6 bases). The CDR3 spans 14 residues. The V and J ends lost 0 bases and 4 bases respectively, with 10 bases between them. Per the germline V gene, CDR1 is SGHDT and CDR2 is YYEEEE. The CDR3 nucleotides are TGTGCCAGCAGCTTGGCAGGGGCGAGCTATGGCTACACCTTC. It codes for CASSLAGASYGYTF.

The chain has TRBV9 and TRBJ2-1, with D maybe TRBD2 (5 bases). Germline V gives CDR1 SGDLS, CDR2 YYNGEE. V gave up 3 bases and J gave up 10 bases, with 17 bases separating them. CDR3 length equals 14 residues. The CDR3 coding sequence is TGTGCCAGCAGCGCAGTTAGTGGGAGATGGGAGCAGTTCTTC. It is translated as CASSAVSGRWEQFF.

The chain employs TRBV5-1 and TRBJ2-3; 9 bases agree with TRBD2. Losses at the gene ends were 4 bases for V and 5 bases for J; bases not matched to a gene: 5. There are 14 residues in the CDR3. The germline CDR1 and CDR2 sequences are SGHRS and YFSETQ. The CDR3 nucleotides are TGCGCCAGCAGCGCGGGAGCGGGAGGAGATACGCAGTATTTT. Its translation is CASSAGAGGDTQYF. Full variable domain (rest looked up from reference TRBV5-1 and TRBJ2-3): KAGVTQTPRYLIKTRGQQVTLSCSPISGHRSVSWYQQTPGQGLQFLFEYFSETQRNKGNFPGRFSGRQFSNSRSEMNVSTLELGDSALYLCASSAGAGGDTQYFGPGTRLTVL.

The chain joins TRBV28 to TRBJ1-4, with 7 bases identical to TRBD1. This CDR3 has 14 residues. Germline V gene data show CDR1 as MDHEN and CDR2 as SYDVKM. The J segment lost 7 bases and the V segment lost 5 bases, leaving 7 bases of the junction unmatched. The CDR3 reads CASSPGQSGEKLFF. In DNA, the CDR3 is TGTGCCAGCAGTCCGGGACAGTCAGGTGAAAAACTGTTTTTT.

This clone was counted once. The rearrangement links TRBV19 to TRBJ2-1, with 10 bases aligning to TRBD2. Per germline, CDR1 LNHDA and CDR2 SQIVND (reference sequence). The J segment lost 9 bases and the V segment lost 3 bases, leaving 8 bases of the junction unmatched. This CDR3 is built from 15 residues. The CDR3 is CASSILAGDSGEQFF. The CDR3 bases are TGTGCCAGTAGTATCCTAGCGGGAGATAGTGGTGAGCAGTTCTTC.

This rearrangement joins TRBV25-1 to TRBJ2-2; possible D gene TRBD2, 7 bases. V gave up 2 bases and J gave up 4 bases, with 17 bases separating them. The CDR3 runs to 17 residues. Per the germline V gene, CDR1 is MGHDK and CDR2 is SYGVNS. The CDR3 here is CASSERGVGGGTGELFF. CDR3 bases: TGTGCCAGCAGTGAAAGGGGAGTGGGAGGGGGCACCGGGGAGCTGTTTTTT.

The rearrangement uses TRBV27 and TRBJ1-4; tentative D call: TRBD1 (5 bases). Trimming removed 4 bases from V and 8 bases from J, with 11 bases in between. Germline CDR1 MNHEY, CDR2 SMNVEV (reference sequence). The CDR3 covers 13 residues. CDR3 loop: CASSWFEGEKLFF. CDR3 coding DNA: TGTGCCAGCAGTTGGTTTGAGGGGGAAAAACTGTTTTTT.